This note documents a single T cell receptor beta chain sequence. This sample is drawn from a study of blood T cell repertoires in COVID-19. The CDR3 loop spans 16 amino acids. Trimming cost V 0 bases and J 7 bases; bases outside gene matches: 8. Germline values: CDR1 LGHDT, CDR2 YNNKEL (reference sequence). In the original processing: Amplifying reference gene primers gave estimates of nucleated cell counts. The data were produced by immunoSEQ multiplex PCR, yet TCRdb's version contains in-frame clones alone and is incomplete. V and J calls and clone size follow that table, whereas D and trimming were derived from the DNA. The sample lists approximately 150,000 clones, approximately 88% occurring once. Individuals drawn from approximately 22 US areas were about 18 to 95 years old. Allocation to cohorts depended on clinical history reported by the participants. During the 2 weeks before they entered the study, exposed participants had met someone with a PCR-confirmed or clinician-diagnosed COVID-19 case.

V and J are TRBV3-1 (or the pseudogene TRBV3-2) and TRBJ2-5; 10 bases are shared with TRBD2. The clonotype comes from a man between 65 and 85 years old who had been exposed to COVID-19. Input material: PBMCs or T cells enriched from blood (not recorded which). CDR3 region: CASSQDPGTSVGTQYF. In DNA form, the CDR3 reads TGTGCCAGCAGCCAAGATCCCGGGACTAGCGTAGGGACCCAGTACTTC.